This TCR beta chain was captured by sequencing in a study of PD-1 blockade in classical Hodgkin lymphoma. TCRdb's copy holds only in-frame clones and misses some; the assay was immunoSEQ multiplex PCR. This sample has approximately 31,000 clones, with 90% to 95% found just once. The CDR3 sequence is 13 residues long. V was pared by 3 bases and J by 4 bases, with 10 bases between. Germline CDR1 SGHAT, CDR2 FQNNGV. Time point specified: newly diagnosed, previously untreated cHL patient sample. Sequences were obtained from peripheral blood mononuclear cells (PBMCs). The sequence derives from a human donor with classical Hodgkin lymphoma. The chain combines TRBV11-2 with TRBJ2-7; no clear D gene. The CDR3 region has the DNA TGTGCCAGCAGCTTGGGCCCGGGTTACGAGCAGTACTTC. Protein sequence: CASSLGPGYEQYF. Complete variable domain (other parts from reference TRBV11-2 and TRBJ2-7): EAGVAQSPRYKIIEKRQSVAFWCNPISGHATLYWYQQILGQGPKLLIQFQNNGVVDDSQLPKDRFSAERLKGVDSTLKIQPAKLEDSAVYLCASSLGPGYEQYFGPGTRLTVT.